This is a list of T cell receptor beta chains from one sample in a study of shared clonotypes between healthy human individuals. Method: immunoSEQ multiplex PCR; TCRdb's copy keeps in-frame clones and lacks some. Of about 2,200,000 clones in the sample, 90% to 95% were seen once. Input material: naive CD8+ T cells from PBMCs. Receptors originate from a man between 18 and 29 years old in good health. Some clones in this sample may be carry-over from other donors' samples. CDR3s include the opening cysteine and the closing phenylalanine or tryptophan. The D gene is left open where the match is weak. Rows may omit the clone size; those that give it use once, few, many or a size class.

abundance | d_gene | j_gene | v_gene | CDR3nt | CDR3aa
once | TRBD1 | TRBJ2-3 | TRBV5-1 | TGCGCCAGCAGCTTGCAGGGACAGGGGACGACAGATACGCAGTATTTT | CASSLQGQGTTDTQYF
once | TRBD1 | TRBJ1-1 | TRBV28 | TGTGCCAGCAGTTCCCCAGAATTTAGGACAGGTGAGAACACTGAAGCTTTCTTT | CASSSPEFRTGENTEAFF
- | - | TRBJ2-1 | TRBV7-9 | TGTGCCAGCAGCCTCGGGGGACCCCCTCGCAATGAGCAGTTCTTC | CASSLGGPPRNEQFF
once | - | TRBJ2-7 | TRBV19 | TGTGCCAGTAGTACTCGTCACGGAACCTACGAGCAGTACTTC | CASSTRHGTYEQYF
- | - | TRBJ2-2 | TRBV28 | TGTGCCAGCAGTTTATTCCCCAACACCGGGGAGCTGTTTTTT | CASSLFPNTGELFF
- | TRBD2 | TRBJ2-1 | TRBV27 | TGTGCCAGCAGTGAGCGGGAGTATTTAAGTGAGCAGTTCTTC | CASSEREYLSEQFF
- | - | TRBJ1-5 | TRBV28 | TGTGCCAGCAGTTTCAGGGGATCTCAGCCCCAGCATTTT | CASSFRGSQPQHF
- | TRBD2 | TRBJ2-7 | TRBV9 | TGTGCCAGCAGCGTAGGATCGGGACTAGTAACCGAGCAGTACTTC | CASSVGSGLVTEQYF
few | TRBD1 | TRBJ2-7 | TRBV7-8 | TGTGCCAGCAGCTCCCGGGACAGCTCCTACGAGCAGTACTTC | CASSSRDSSYEQYF
- | - | TRBJ2-3 | TRBV7-6 | TGTGCCAGCAGCTTGAGCAGGTTAGGAGATACGCAGTATTTT | CASSLSRLGDTQYF
- | - | TRBJ2-7 | TRBV15 | TGTGCCACCAGCAGATCCCAAACAGGGACGGGGGAGCAGTACTTC | CATSRSQTGTGEQYF
- | - | TRBJ2-7 | TRBV5-1 | TGCGCCAGCAGCTCCCCTGACCCATCCCGGAGGTACGAGCAGTACTTC | CASSSPDPSRRYEQYF
- | - | TRBJ2-1 | TRBV4-1 | TGCGCCAGCAGCCCCCGACAGGGAGTGTCTAGGCGGGAGAGTGGCGATGAGCAGTTCTTC | CASSPRQGVSRRESGDEQFF
- | TRBD2 | TRBJ2-7 | TRBV27 | TGTGCCAGCAGTTTACGACTAGCGGGAGACTACGAGCAGTACTTC | CASSLRLAGDYEQYF
- | TRBD1 | TRBJ1-2 | TRBV9 | TGTGCCAGCAGCGCCCCACGGACAGGGGAATATGGCTACACCTTC | CASSAPRTGEYGYTF
- | - | TRBJ1-1 | TRBV25-1 | TGTGCCAGCAGTCAGTCCAGGGTCACTGAAGCTTTCTTT | CASSQSRVTEAFF
- | - | TRBJ2-7 | TRBV11-2 | TGTGCCAGCAGCCTCCCCCCTCCGGGGTACGAGCAGTACTTC | CASSLPPPGYEQYF
- | - | TRBJ2-1 | TRBV28 | TGTGCCAGCAGTTTATGGGGTGGGTCACCCTACAATGAGCAGTTCTTC | CASSLWGGSPYNEQFF
- | - | TRBJ2-1 | TRBV29-1 | TGCAGCGTTGTCAGTAATGAGCAGTTCTTC | CSVVSNEQFF
few | - | TRBJ1-5 | TRBV6-5 | TGTGCCAGCAGTTACTCGAGGCAGCTGAGCAATCAGCCCCAGCATTTT | CASSYSRQLSNQPQHF
- | - | TRBJ2-3 | TRBV27 | TGTGCCAGCAGTTTAGGGAGAAGCACAGATACGCAGTATTTT | CASSLGRSTDTQYF
once | TRBD1 | TRBJ1-5 | TRBV28 | TGTGCCAGCAGTCCTCGAACAGGGGGTTCCTTGTATCAGCCCCAGCATTTT | CASSPRTGGSLYQPQHF
- | - | TRBJ2-1 | TRBV4-1 | TGCGCCAGCAGCCACCTGGAGGGGGGTAATGAGCAGTTCTTC | CASSHLEGGNEQFF